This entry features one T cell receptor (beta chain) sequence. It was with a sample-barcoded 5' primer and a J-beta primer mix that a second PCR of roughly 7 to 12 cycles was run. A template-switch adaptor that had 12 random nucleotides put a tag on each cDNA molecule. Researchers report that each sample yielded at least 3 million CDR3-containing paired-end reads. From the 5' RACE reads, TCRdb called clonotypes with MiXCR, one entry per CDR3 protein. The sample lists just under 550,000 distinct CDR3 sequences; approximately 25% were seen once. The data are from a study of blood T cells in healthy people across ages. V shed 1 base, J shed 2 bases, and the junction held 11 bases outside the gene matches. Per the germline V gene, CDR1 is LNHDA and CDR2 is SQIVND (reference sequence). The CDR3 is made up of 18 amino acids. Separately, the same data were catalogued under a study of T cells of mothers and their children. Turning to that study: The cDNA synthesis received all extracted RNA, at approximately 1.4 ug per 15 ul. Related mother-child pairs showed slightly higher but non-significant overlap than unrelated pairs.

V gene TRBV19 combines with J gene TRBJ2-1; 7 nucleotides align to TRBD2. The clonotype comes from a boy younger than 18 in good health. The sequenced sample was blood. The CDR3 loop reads CASSIVGAGNITYNEQFF. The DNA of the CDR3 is TGTGCCAGTAGTATAGTGGGAGCGGGAAACATTACCTACAATGAGCAGTTCTTC.